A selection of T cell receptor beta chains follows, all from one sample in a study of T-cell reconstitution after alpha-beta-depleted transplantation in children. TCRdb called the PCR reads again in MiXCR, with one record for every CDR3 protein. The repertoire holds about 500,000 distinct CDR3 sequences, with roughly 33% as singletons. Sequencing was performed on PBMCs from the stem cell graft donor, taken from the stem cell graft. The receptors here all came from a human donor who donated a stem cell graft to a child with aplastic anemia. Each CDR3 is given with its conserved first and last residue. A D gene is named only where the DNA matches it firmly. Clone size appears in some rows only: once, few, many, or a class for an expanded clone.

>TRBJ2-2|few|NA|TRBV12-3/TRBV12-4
CASSFSRDTANTGELFF
TGTGCCAGCAGTTTCTCCCGGGACACCGCGAACACCGGGGAGCTGTTTTTT
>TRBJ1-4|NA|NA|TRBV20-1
CSARDQGTNEKLFF
TGCAGTGCTAGAGATCAGGGGACTAATGAAAAACTGTTTTTT
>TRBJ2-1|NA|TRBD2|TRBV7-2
CASSTRVGLAASNEQFF
TGTGCCAGCAGCACCAGGGTCGGACTAGCGGCAAGCAATGAGCAGTTCTTC
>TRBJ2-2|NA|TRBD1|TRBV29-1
CSVGRTGGTGELFF
TGCAGCGTTGGTCGGACAGGGGGCACCGGGGAGCTGTTTTTT
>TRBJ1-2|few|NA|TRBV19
CASSIRTNYGYTF
TGTGCCAGTAGTATTAGGACCAACTATGGCTACACCTTC
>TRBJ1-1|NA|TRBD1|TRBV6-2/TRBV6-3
CASSYPHGQGATEAFF
TGTGCCAGCAGTTACCCCCACGGACAGGGGGCGACTGAAGCTTTCTTT
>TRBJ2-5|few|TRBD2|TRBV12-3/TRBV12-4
CASTLQLAGNQYF
TGTGCCAGCACCCTCCAACTAGCGGGAAACCAGTACTTC
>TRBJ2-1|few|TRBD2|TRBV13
CASSTGLVERSYNEQFF
TGTGCCAGCAGCACGGGACTAGTAGAACGCTCCTACAATGAGCAGTTCTTC
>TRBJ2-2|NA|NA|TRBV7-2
CASSLVLVSGGELFF
TGTGCCAGCAGCTTAGTCCTAGTATCAGGCGGGGAGCTGTTTTTT
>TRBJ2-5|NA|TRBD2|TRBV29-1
CSVVGLAGDRETQYF
TGCAGCGTTGTAGGCCTAGCGGGAGATAGGGAGACCCAGTACTTC
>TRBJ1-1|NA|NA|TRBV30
CAWSIRGDTEAFF
TGTGCCTGGAGTATCCGGGGGGACACTGAAGCTTTCTTT
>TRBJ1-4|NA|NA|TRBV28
CASSFLTGNEKLFF
TGTGCCAGCAGTTTTCTGACTGGAAATGAAAAACTGTTTTTT
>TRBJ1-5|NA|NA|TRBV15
CATSRGEVSNQPQHF
TGTGCCACCAGCAGGGGGGAAGTTAGTAATCAGCCCCAGCATTTT
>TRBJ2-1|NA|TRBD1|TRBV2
CASSVPGDSSYNEQFF
TGTGCCAGCAGTGTTCCCGGGGACAGCTCCTACAATGAGCAGTTCTTC
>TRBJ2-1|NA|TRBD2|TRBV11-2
CASSLDSRLAGSNEQFF
TGTGCCAGCAGCTTAGATTCGAGACTAGCGGGAAGCAATGAGCAGTTCTTC
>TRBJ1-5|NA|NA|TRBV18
CASSPGTLNQPQHF
TGTGCCAGCTCACCAGGGACCTTAAATCAGCCCCAGCATTTT